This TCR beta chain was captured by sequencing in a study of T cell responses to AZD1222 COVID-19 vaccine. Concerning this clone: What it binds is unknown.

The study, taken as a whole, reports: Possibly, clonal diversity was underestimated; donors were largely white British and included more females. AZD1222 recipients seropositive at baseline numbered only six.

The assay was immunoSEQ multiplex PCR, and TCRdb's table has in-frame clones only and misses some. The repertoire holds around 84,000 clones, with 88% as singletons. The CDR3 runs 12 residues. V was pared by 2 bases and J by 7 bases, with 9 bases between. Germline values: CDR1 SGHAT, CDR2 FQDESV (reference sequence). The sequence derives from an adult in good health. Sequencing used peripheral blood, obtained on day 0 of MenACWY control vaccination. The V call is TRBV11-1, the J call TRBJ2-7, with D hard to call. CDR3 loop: CASSLSLVEQYF. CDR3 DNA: TGTGCCAGCAGCTTAAGTTTGGTGGAGCAGTACTTC. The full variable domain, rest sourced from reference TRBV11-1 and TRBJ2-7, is EAEVAQSPRYKITEKSQAVAFWCDPISGHATLYWYRQILGQGPELLVQFQDESVVDDSQLPKDRFSAERLKGVDSTLKIQPAELGDSAMYLCASSLSLVEQYFGPGTRLTVT.